This T cell receptor (beta chain) was retrieved from a study of cytomegalovirus exposure and HLA in healthy donors. The study ran its PCR with 60 Vbeta and 13 Jbeta primers. Assay: immunoSEQ multiplex PCR; the TCRdb copy retains only in-frame clones and omits some. This sample's table has fewer than 150,000 clones. Note on this clone: The antigen is not known.

Study results and caveats: In a later analysis, common viral pathogens appeared linked to several of the most significant clusters.

Germline V gene data show CDR1 as SNHLY and CDR2 as FYNNEI. The trim removed 9 bases at V and 0 bases at J, leaving 4 bases unmatched. This CDR3 has 14 residues. This rearrangement joins TRBV2 to TRBJ2-2; 7 bases fit TRBD1. Input material: PBMCs. The TCR sequence derives from a man aged 40-49 years in good health and CMV-seronegative. CDR3 nucleotide sequence: TGTGCCAGAACCGGGACAGCGAACACCGGGGAGCTGTTTTTT. Its protein is CARTGTANTGELFF.